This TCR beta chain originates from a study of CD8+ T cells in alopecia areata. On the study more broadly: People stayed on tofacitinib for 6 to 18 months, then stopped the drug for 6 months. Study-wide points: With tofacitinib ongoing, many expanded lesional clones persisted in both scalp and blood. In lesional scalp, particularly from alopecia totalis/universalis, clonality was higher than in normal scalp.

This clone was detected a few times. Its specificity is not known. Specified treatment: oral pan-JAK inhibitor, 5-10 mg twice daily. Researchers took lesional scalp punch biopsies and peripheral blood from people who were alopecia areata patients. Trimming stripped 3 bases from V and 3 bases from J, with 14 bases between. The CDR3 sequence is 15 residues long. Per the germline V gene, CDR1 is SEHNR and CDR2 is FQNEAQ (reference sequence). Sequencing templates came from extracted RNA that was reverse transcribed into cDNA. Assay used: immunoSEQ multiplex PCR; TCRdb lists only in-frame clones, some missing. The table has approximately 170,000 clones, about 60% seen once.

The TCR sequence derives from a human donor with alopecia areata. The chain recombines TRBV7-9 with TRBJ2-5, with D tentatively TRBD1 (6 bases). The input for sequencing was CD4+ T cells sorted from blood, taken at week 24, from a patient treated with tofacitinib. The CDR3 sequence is CASSFTGNSEETQYF. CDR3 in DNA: TGTGCCAGCAGCTTTACAGGGAACAGCGAAGAGACCCAGTACTTC.